This record looks at one T cell receptor (beta chain) sequence and its context. Its antigen is still unknown. A patient was excluded if there was uncontrolled infection, other autoimmune disease, pregnancy or lactation. Diagnoses were established using clinical symptoms, serum thyroxine and TRAb, thyroid ultrasound and orbital computed tomography. Trimming took 10 bases from V and 5 from J; bases not matched to a gene: 8. CDR1 KGHDR and CDR2 SFDVKD come from the germline V gene. The CDR3 consists of 13 residues. The data were taken from a study of T cells in Graves' hyperthyroidism and ophthalmopathy. Whole-study findings and limits: Blood also showed most of the thyroid clonotypes that were expanded above 0.001. Model predictions of ophthalmopathy came a median approximately 6.8 months before onset.

RNA transcripts yielded amplified TCR beta CDR3 regions. The HTBI primer set served for first-round RT-PCR of the TCR CDR3. MiXCR, run by TCRdb on the multiplex PCR reads, gives a single entry per CDR3 protein. The profile covers 450,000 to 700,000 distinct CDR3 sequences, with approximately 44% appearing a single time and roughly 19% taken by the ten largest. The receptor's source is an adult woman with Graves' disease, either hyperthyroidism or ophthalmopathy (not recorded which). V is TRBV24-1 and J is TRBJ2-5, with TRBD1 matching over 8 bases. Sequenced: peripheral blood or thyroid tissue (not recorded which). CDR3 amino acids: CATGGQGRETQYF. The CDR3 coding sequence is TGTGCCACGGGAGGACAGGGACGCGAGACCCAGTACTTC.